This T cell receptor (beta chain) is from a study of shared clonotypes between healthy human individuals (TCRdb year 2020). For the wider study: A couple of women and a few men aged 18 to 49 years were included in the cohort. For each donor, CD4 naive and CD4 memory were each given three plates, CD8 naive was given two plates, and CD8 memory was given one plate. Per donor, leukapheresis produced somewhere between about 0.94 and 8.9 billion PBMCs. To estimate repertoire size and how much clonotype sharing occurs between individuals, the study deeply sequenced the blood TCR repertoires of a handful of healthy adults. To increase sequencing depth and limit assay-specific biases, different laboratories used diverse techniques to prepare libraries and sequence TCR repertoires.

Using the deep immunoSEQ assay, multiplex PCR amplified TCR CDR3 regions from genomic DNA. Extracted genomic DNA from each cell subset was spread evenly across all wells of several immunoSEQ 96-well plates, with each plate serving as a replicate. For sorted subsets, about 220 ng of genomic DNA, equivalent to around 30,000 T cell genomes, went into each replicate PCR. Purified libraries were measured with a Qubit 3.0 fluorometer, size-checked on a Bioanalyzer 2100, and measured again with the KAPA Library Quantification kit. Every immunoSEQ 96-well plate was sequenced on a dedicated single-read 150-cycle Illumina NextSeq 550 flow cell. The authors' analysis ran thus. Because only junctional sequences without quality scores were contained in the immunoSEQ output, filtering matching that applied to full-length reads could not be performed. To assign V/J genes and CDR3, sequences were annotated using PyIR, a Python wrapper for IgBLAST v1.9, with IMGT germline references. Reads with weak V/J assignments (E-value above 1e-6), missing CDR3, stop codons, out-of-frame junctions, or ambiguous translated residues were removed. V3J clonotypes were defined as sequences sharing an identical inferred V gene, J gene, and CDR3 amino acid sequence. Percentage overlap between repertoires was computed as shared unique clonotypes divided by the size of the smaller repertoire. Repertoire richness was assessed with RTK rarefaction, the Chao1 estimator, and Recon v2.1 estimates of unobserved clonotypes. OLGA was used to compute generation probabilities for all TCRbeta clonotypes that the gDNA method yielded from a few donors. In its TCRdb copy, this immuneACCESS table keeps in-frame sequences only and misses some clones. Where compared with another copy, unresolved V genes explain less than half of these, and the others have no known cause. V and J calls plus clone size are reproduced from that table; the DNA served to infer D and trimming. The sample table contains 2 million to 2.5 million clones; only one count was recorded for approximately 95% of them. The ten largest make up 0.13% of the sample.

The donors were healthy, HIV-negative adults who had no recently reported acute infections or vaccinations. All donors were Caucasian adults living in Nashville, Tennessee, USA. Magnetic negative selection was used to enrich CD4+ T cells, after which naive cells were positively selected on CD45RA and the negative fraction became the memory subset. After blood collection by leukapheresis, PBMCs were isolated using Ficoll-Histopaque density gradient centrifugation and then cryopreserved in the vapor phase of liquid nitrogen. Analytical flow cytometry was used to check the purity and quantity of each magnetically sorted T cell population. Each sorted fraction had its genomic DNA isolated and then quantified by UV absorbance on a Nanodrop 2000c. From its cysteine to its phenylalanine, the CDR3 spans 13 amino acids. The retained sequence is limited to the CDR3, 39 bases, with the frame set at the first base. The V end loses 3 bases and the J end loses 4 bases, and a stretch of 7 bases separates them. CDR1 and CDR2, per the germline V gene, are ENHRY and SYGVKD.

Beyond this particular receptor, the publication reports: Because the study included only a small number of donors, the genetic and exposure-history diversity represented was limited. Only blood was sampled, and tissue TCR repertoires likely differ from those in blood. Larger estimated clonotype richness was generally found for naive subsets than for memory subsets. Higher generation probabilities were observed for clonotypes shared by all four sorted-subset donors than for non-shared clonotypes. Sharing across four donors was observed for around 5% of naive CD4, over 3% of naive CD8, over 2% of memory CD4, and 0.4% of memory CD8 clonotypes. Pairwise subsampling led to the expectation that sequencing depth would affect the degree of clonotype sharing among donors. Rarefaction of sorted-subset datasets indicated incomplete sequencing despite the large sequencing depth.

Points on this clone: The target of this receptor is not known. The record has no base qualities; no much larger clone is one base away.

The sequence was obtained from a man between 18 and 35 years old in good health. Sequencing was carried out using naive CD4+ T cells sorted from blood. In the paper's terms, the cell subset or site label means: CD45RA+ positively selected. The chain joins TRBV10-3 to TRBJ1-5; the D gene remains uncertain. The CDR3 reads as follows: CAISDSVNQPQHF. The DNA sequence is TGTGCCATCAGTGATTCGGTGAATCAGCCCCAGCATTTT.